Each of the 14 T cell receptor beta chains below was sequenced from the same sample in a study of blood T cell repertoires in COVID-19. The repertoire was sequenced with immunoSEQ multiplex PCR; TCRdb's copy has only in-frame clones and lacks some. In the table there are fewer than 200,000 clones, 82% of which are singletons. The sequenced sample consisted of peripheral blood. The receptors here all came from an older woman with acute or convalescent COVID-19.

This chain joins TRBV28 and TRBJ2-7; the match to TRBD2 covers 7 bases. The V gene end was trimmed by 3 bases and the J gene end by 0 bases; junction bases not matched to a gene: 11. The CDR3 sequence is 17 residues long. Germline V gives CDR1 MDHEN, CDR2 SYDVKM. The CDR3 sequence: CASSLVGGTVSSYEQYF. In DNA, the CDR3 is TGTGCCAGCAGTTTGGTGGGGGGGACGGTGAGCTCCTACGAGCAGTACTTC.

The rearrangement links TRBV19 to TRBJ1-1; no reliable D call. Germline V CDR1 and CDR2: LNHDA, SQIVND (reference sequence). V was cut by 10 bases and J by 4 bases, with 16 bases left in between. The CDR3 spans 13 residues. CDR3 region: CATNVWEATEAFF. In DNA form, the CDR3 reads TGTGCCACTAACGTGTGGGAGGCCACTGAAGCTTTCTTT.

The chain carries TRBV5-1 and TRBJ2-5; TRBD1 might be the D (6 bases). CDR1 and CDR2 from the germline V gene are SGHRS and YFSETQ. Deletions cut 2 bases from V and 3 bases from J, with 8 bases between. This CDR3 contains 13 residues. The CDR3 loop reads CASSFAGEETQYF. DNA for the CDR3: TGCGCCAGCAGCTTTGCAGGGGAAGAGACCCAGTACTTC.

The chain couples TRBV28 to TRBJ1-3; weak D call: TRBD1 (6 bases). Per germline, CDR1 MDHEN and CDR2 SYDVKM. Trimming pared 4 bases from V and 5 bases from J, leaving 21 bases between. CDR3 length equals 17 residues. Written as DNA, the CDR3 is TGTGCCAGCAGTTCCCCTCCGGGACACTCAACCCGAAACACCATATATTTT. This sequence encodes CASSSPPGHSTRNTIYF.

CDR3 region: CASREAGGGYHEQYF. In DNA, the CDR3 is TGCGCCAGCAGGGAGGCGGGCGGCGGGTATCACGAGCAGTACTTC. The chain uses TRBV10-2 and TRBJ2-7; TRBD2 is a possible D gene (5 bases). Trimming removed 6 bases from V and 5 bases from J, with 20 bases in between. CDR3 length equals 15 residues. Germline lookup yields CDR1 WSHSY and CDR2 SAAADI.

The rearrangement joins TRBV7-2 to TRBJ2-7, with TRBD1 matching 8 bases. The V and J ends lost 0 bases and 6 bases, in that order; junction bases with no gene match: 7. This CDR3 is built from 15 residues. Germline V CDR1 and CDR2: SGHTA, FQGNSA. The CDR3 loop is CASSLASLRGREQYF. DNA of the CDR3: TGTGCCAGCAGCTTAGCGTCTCTCAGGGGGCGCGAGCAGTACTTC.

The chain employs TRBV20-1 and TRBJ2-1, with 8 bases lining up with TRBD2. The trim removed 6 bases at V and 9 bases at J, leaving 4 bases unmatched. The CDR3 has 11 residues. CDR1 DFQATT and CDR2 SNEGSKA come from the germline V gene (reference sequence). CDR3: CSAGRGSEQFF. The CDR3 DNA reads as TGCAGTGCCGGGAGGGGGAGTGAGCAGTTCTTC.

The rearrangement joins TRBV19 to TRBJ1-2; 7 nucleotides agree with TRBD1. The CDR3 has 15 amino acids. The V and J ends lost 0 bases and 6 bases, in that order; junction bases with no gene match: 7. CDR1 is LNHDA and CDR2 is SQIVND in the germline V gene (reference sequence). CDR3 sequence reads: CASSIENTGADGYTF. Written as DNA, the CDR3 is TGTGCCAGTAGTATAGAGAACACAGGGGCGGATGGCTACACCTTC.

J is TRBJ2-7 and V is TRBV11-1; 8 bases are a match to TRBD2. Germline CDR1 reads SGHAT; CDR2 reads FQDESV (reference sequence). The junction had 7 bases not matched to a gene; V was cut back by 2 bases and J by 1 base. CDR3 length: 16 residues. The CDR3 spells CASSLSGGSTSYEQYF. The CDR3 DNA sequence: TGTGCCAGCAGCTTAAGCGGGGGCTCTACTTCCTACGAGCAGTACTTC.

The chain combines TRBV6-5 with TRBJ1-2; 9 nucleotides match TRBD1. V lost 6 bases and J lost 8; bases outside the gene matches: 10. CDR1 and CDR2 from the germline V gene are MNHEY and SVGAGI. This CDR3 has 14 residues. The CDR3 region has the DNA TGTGCCAGCAGGCCACAGGGGGCCAGAGGGGGCTACACCTTC. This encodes CASRPQGARGGYTF.

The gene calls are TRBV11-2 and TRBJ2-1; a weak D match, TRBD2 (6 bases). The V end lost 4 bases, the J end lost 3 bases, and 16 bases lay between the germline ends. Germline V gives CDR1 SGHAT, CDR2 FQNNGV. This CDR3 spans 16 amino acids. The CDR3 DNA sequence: TGTGCCAGCAGCTCTCATCTAGCGACCGTCTACAATGAGCAGTTCTTC. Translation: CASSSHLATVYNEQFF.

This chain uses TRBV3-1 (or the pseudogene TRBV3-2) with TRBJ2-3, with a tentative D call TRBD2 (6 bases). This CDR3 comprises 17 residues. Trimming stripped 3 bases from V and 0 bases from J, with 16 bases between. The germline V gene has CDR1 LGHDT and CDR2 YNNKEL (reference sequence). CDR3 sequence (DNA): TGTGCCAGCAGCCAGCACCCCGGGGGAGCTAGCACAGATACGCAGTATTTT. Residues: CASSQHPGGASTDTQYF.

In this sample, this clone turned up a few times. CDR3 in amino acids: CAYRGACSNQPQHF. CDR3 nucleotides: TGTGCCTACCGGGGGGCCTGTAGCAATCAGCCCCAGCATTTT. The chain combines TRBV3-1 (or the pseudogene TRBV3-2) with TRBJ1-5, with D maybe TRBD1 (6 bases). This CDR3 spans 14 amino acids. V was trimmed by 11 bases and J by 0 bases, leaving 14 bases between them. Germline V gene sequence: CDR1 LGHDT, CDR2 YNNKEL (reference sequence).

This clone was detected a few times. The DNA for the CDR3 is TGTGCCATCCAGGGGACACAAGAGACCCAGTACTTC. Translating it yields CAIQGTQETQYF. The chain links TRBV10-3 to TRBJ2-5; tentatively, D is TRBD1 (6 bases). The CDR3 covers 12 residues. V was pared by 8 bases and J by 2 bases, with 9 bases between. CDR1 ENHRY and CDR2 SYGVKD come from the germline V gene.